What follows are 29 T cell receptor beta chains derived from one specimen sequenced in a study of long-term antiretroviral therapy in people with HIV. Run at survey level, the immunoSEQ assay was version v3.0. The table came from immunoSEQ multiplex PCR; TCRdb's copy has only in-frame clones and leaves some out. The table shows about 25,000 clones, with 80% to 90% occurring only once. The sample here was unsorted PBMCs, taken 1.2 years after starting antiretroviral therapy. Source of these receptors: a man aged 50-59 years with HIV.

This clone was detected a few times. The chain carries TRBV7-8 and TRBJ1-6, with D tentatively TRBD1 (6 bases). The V and J ends lost 5 bases and 10 bases respectively, with 18 bases between them. The CDR3 has 15 amino acids. Germline values: CDR1 SGHVS, CDR2 FQNEAQ. The CDR3 spells CASSNGQPGYSPLHF. The CDR3 DNA follows: TGTGCCAGCAGCAACGGACAGCCGGGATACTCACCCCTCCACTTT. The full variable domain, rest sourced from reference TRBV7-8 and TRBJ1-6, is GAGVSQSPRYKVAKRGQDVALRCDPISGHVSLFWYQQALGQGPEFLTYFQNEAQLDKSGLPSDRFFAERPEGSVSTLKIQRTQQEDSAVYLCASSNGQPGYSPLHFGNGTRLTVT.

This rearrangement joins TRBV7-6 to TRBJ2-6, with D unresolved. This CDR3 spans 18 amino acids. V lost 5 bases and J lost 0, with 17 bases in between. Germline V gene data show CDR1 as SGHVS and CDR2 as FNYEAQ. CDR3 in amino acids: CASSRRGLLISGANVLTF. The CDR3 coding sequence is TGTGCCAGCAGCCGCCGTGGGCTGCTAATCTCTGGGGCCAACGTCCTGACTTTC.

This clone turned up a few times. This chain joins TRBV14 and TRBJ1-1; no definite D call. The length of the CDR3 is 14 residues. V shed 1 base and J shed 3 bases, with 9 bases lying between them. Germline V lookup: CDR1 SGHDN, CDR2 FVKESK. DNA for the CDR3: TGTGCCAGCAGCCAAGCCGGGGAAGACACTGAAGCTTTCTTT. It translates to CASSQAGEDTEAFF.

The chain joins TRBV7-3 to TRBJ2-1; TRBD2 might be the D (5 bases). Germline-derived CDR1 and CDR2 are SGHTA and FQGTGA. The CDR3 totals 12 residues. V was trimmed by 5 bases and J by 10 bases, leaving 12 bases between them. The CDR3 nucleotides are TGTGCCAGCAGCCCTCCGGGCGGGGAGCAGTTCTTC. Amino acids: CASSPPGGEQFF.

This chain connects TRBV28 to TRBJ2-3; unclear D gene. CDR1 is MDHEN, CDR2 SYDVKM, per germline. V lost 6 bases and J 1 base, leaving 14 bases between the germline ends. The CDR3 has 15 residues. In DNA form, the CDR3 reads TGTGCCAGCAGGGGGTACGGGCAGGGCACAGATACGCAGTATTTT. Translation gives CASRGYGQGTDTQYF.

The V and J genes are TRBV30 and TRBJ1-3; D remains unclear. Germline CDR1 GTSNPN, CDR2 SVGIG (reference sequence). The CDR3 is 14 residues long. Trimming cost V 3 bases and J 2 bases, with 11 bases left between them. The CDR3 sequence is CAWRAGTAGNTIYF. DNA of the CDR3: TGTGCCTGGAGAGCGGGTACCGCTGGAAACACCATATATTTT.

The CDR3 is CASSGDETLFYNEQFF. The DNA of the CDR3 is TGCGCCAGCAGTGGTGACGAGACTTTATTTTACAATGAGCAGTTCTTC. The rearrangement links TRBV10-2 to TRBJ2-1, with unresolved D. Trimming removed 4 bases from V and 4 bases from J, with 17 bases in between. Germline-derived CDR1 and CDR2 are WSHSY and SAAADI. The CDR3 sequence is 16 residues long.

The V call is TRBV13, the J call TRBJ1-4; 7 positions agree with TRBD1. CDR3 length: 15 residues. Trimming removed 5 bases from V and 4 bases from J; junction bases left unmatched: 7. Germline loops: CDR1 PRHDT, CDR2 FYEKMQ (reference sequence). The CDR3 region has the DNA TGTGCCAGCAGCGCCCAGGGGGTGGGTAATGAAAAACTGTTTTTT. It encodes CASSAQGVGNEKLFF.

The gene calls are TRBV11-2 and TRBJ1-1; D call uncertain. The V gene's germline CDR1 is SGHAT and CDR2 FQNNGV. The CDR3 covers 13 residues. Trimming stripped 7 bases from V and 3 bases from J, with 12 bases between. The CDR3 DNA reads TGTGCCAGCATCCCGCCGCTACACACTGAAGCTTTCTTT. Its protein product is CASIPPLHTEAFF.

J is TRBJ2-7 and V is TRBV7-8; perhaps TRBD1 as D (8 bases). V lost 5 bases, J lost 3 bases, and 23 bases lay in between. This CDR3 region has 17 residues. Germline V gives CDR1 SGHVS, CDR2 FQNEAQ. The CDR3 protein is CASSGGAGTGHYYEQYF. DNA of the CDR3: TGTGCCAGCAGCGGGGGGGCTGGGACAGGACATTACTACGAGCAGTACTTC.

Concerning this clone itself: The junction differs from germline at one of its ends, possibly a read error. V is TRBV19 and J is TRBJ2-1; unclear D gene. The length of the CDR3 is 14 residues. Germline values: CDR1 LNHDA, CDR2 SQIVND (reference sequence). The CDR3 reads CASSVESSYNEQFF. The CDR3 DNA is TGTGCCAGTAGTGTAGAAAGCTCCTACAATGAGCAGTTCTTC.

V and J are TRBV13 and TRBJ1-3; no clear D gene. V was cut by 0 bases and J by 0 bases, with 15 bases left in between. Per the germline V gene, CDR1 is PRHDT and CDR2 is FYEKMQ (reference sequence). This CDR3 spans 18 amino acids. CDR3 bases: TGTGCCAGCAGCTTAGGCTATTCCACCTCAATCTCTGGAAACACCATATATTTT. It yields the protein CASSLGYSTSISGNTIYF. The full variable domain, completed using reference TRBV13 and TRBJ1-3, is AAGVIQSPRHLIKEKRETATLKCYPIPRHDTVYWYQQGPGQDPQFLISFYEKMQSDKGSIPDRFSAQQFSDYHSELNMSSLELGDSALYFCASSLGYSTSISGNTIYFGEGSWLTVV.

This rearrangement joins TRBV18 to TRBJ1-2; 8 bases map to TRBD1. With 3 bases clipped from V and 4 bases from J, the junction kept 1 base outside the gene matches. Germline V lookup: CDR1 KGHSH, CDR2 LQKENI. This CDR3 is built from 13 residues. CDR3 in DNA: TGTGCCAGCTCACCGGGACAGGTCTATGGCTACACCTTC. This translates into CASSPGQVYGYTF. The full variable domain, rest sourced from reference TRBV18 and TRBJ1-2, is NAGVMQNPRHLVRRRGQEARLRCSPMKGHSHVYWYRQLPEEGLKFMVYLQKENIIDESGMPKERFSAEFPKEGPSILRIQQVVRGDSAAYFCASSPGQVYGYTFGSGTRLTVV.

V gene TRBV5-1 combines with J gene TRBJ2-3, with 8 bases that match TRBD2. This CDR3 is built from 15 residues. Germline values: CDR1 SGHRS, CDR2 YFSETQ. V trimming: 4 bases; J trimming: 1 base; junction bases outside the gene matches: 5. CDR3 loop: CASSPPAGGTDTQYF. The CDR3 coding sequence is TGCGCCAGCAGCCCCCCAGCGGGGGGCACAGATACGCAGTATTTT.

The gene calls are TRBV11-3 and TRBJ2-5; TRBD1 aligns across 11 bases. Germline V CDR1 and CDR2: SGHNT, YENEEA. J was trimmed by 11 bases and V by 5 bases; bases with no gene match: 10. The length of the CDR3 is 14 residues. CDR3 protein: CASSDRGQGEEQYF. The CDR3 region has the DNA TGTGCCAGCAGCGACCGGGGACAGGGGGAAGAGCAGTACTTC.

V and J are TRBV27 and TRBJ2-3, with a tentative D call TRBD2 (5 bases). The germline V gene encodes CDR1 MNHEY and CDR2 SMNVEV (reference sequence). CDR3 size: 13 residues. Trimming took off 2 bases at V and 9 bases at J, with 12 bases between the two ends. CDR3: CASSLEGWQTQYF. The CDR3 DNA is TGTGCCAGCAGTTTAGAGGGATGGCAAACGCAGTATTTT.

The DNA of the CDR3 is TGTGCCAGCGGGAGCGGGGGGACGTCCTACGAGCAGTACTTC. Amino acids: CASGSGGTSYEQYF. This chain uses TRBV6-5 with TRBJ2-7; TRBD2 matches 9 bases. J was trimmed by 1 base and V by 8 bases; bases with no gene match: 6. CDR3 length: 14 amino acids. The V gene's germline CDR1 is MNHEY and CDR2 SVGAGI.

This clone was recorded a few times. The V call is TRBV14, the J call TRBJ2-1, with D unclear. Germline lookup yields CDR1 SGHDN and CDR2 FVKESK. The CDR3 is 15 residues long. V was cut by 5 bases and J by 4 bases, with 15 bases left in between. The CDR3 DNA reads TGTGCCAGCAGCGAAAGAGTTTCCGTTTACAATGAGCAGTTCTTC. Residues: CASSERVSVYNEQFF.

V and J are TRBV19 and TRBJ1-1, with a possible D match to TRBD1 (6 bases). Germline-derived CDR1 and CDR2 are LNHDA and SQIVND (reference sequence). The CDR3 sequence is 14 residues long. The ends were cut back, 1 base at V and 1 base at J, with 7 bases in the middle. As DNA, the CDR3 is TGTGCCAGTAGTATAGGGACAGAGAACACTGAAGCTTTCTTT. The encoded protein is CASSIGTENTEAFF. Drawing the rest from reference TRBV19 and TRBJ1-1, the complete variable domain is DGGITQSPKYLFRKEGQNVTLSCEQNLNHDAMYWYRQDPGQGLRLIYYSQIVNDFQKGDIAEGYSVSREKKESFPLTVTSAQKNPTAFYLCASSIGTENTEAFFGQGTRLTVV.

The chain has TRBV6-5 and TRBJ1-1, with D maybe TRBD1 (5 bases). CDR1 is MNHEY, CDR2 SVGAGI, per germline. The CDR3 loop spans 16 amino acids. Trimming shortened V by 2 bases and J by 7 bases, and 20 bases separated the two germline ends. CDR3 DNA: TGTGCCAGCAGTTACGAGTGGGGCCGAGCGGAGGGTGAAGCTTTCTTT. Its protein is CASSYEWGRAEGEAFF.

The rearrangement joins TRBV7-6 to TRBJ1-2, with 7 bases identical to TRBD1. The V segment lost 6 bases and the J segment 3 bases; nucleotides outside the gene matches: 4. Per the germline V gene, CDR1 is SGHVS and CDR2 is FNYEAQ. The CDR3 is 13 amino acids. The chain's CDR3 is CASSSTGDYGYTF. The CDR3 DNA reads TGTGCCAGCAGTTCTACAGGGGACTATGGCTACACCTTC.

The rearrangement uses TRBV27 and TRBJ2-7, with 7 bases identical to TRBD2. This CDR3 contains 14 residues. The V segment lost 6 bases and the J segment 5 bases; nucleotides outside the gene matches: 10. CDR1 is MNHEY and CDR2 is SMNVEV in the germline V gene (reference sequence). In DNA form, the CDR3 reads TGTGCCAGCAGCATCCGGGGGGAGGGCCACGAGCAGTACTTC. The encoded protein is CASSIRGEGHEQYF.

V usage is TRBV6-6 and J usage is TRBJ1-4; 10 bases agree with TRBD1. CDR1 and CDR2 (germline): MNHNY, SVGAGI (reference sequence). This CDR3 is built from 14 residues. J was trimmed by 4 bases and V by 6 bases; bases with no gene match: 2. Written as DNA, the CDR3 is TGTGCCAGCAGAGGACAGGGGGGTAATGAAAAACTGTTTTTT. The encoded protein is CASRGQGGNEKLFF.

J is TRBJ1-5 and V is TRBV5-8; perhaps TRBD1 as D (6 bases). V shed 5 bases and J shed 0 bases, with 15 bases lying between them. Per germline, CDR1 SGHTS and CDR2 YDEGEE. The CDR3 runs to 16 residues. The CDR3 region has the DNA TGTGCCAGCAGTGTCCACAGGGCTCTTAGCAATCAGCCCCAGCATTTT. Protein sequence: CASSVHRALSNQPQHF.

The chain joins TRBV18 to TRBJ1-5, with 7 bases identical to TRBD1. The V segment lost 6 bases and the J segment 4 bases; nucleotides outside the gene matches: 9. The germline gives CDR1 KGHSH, CDR2 LQKENI. This CDR3 is 15 amino acids long. The CDR3 DNA reads TGTGCCAGCTCTAAGGGGGCGGAACAAAATCAGCCCCAGCATTTT. Protein: CASSKGAEQNQPQHF. Drawing the rest from reference TRBV18 and TRBJ1-5, the complete variable domain is NAGVMQNPRHLVRRRGQEARLRCSPMKGHSHVYWYRQLPEEGLKFMVYLQKENIIDESGMPKERFSAEFPKEGPSILRIQQVVRGDSAAYFCASSKGAEQNQPQHFGDGTRLSIL.

This rearrangement joins TRBV27 to TRBJ1-2; 7 bases match TRBD1. This CDR3 region has 17 residues. Germline V CDR1 and CDR2: MNHEY, SMNVEV (reference sequence). Trimming at V came to 2 bases and at J to 3 bases, leaving 12 bases not matched to a gene. CDR3 region: CASSLRDLGGADYGYTF. The CDR3 DNA reads as TGTGCCAGCAGTTTAAGGGACCTAGGGGGCGCGGACTATGGCTACACCTTC.

The sample holds a few counts of this clone. This chain uses TRBV7-9 with TRBJ1-1; no reliable D call. Trimming took off 1 base at V and 11 bases at J, with 5 bases between the two ends. CDR3 length: 10 residues. Germline lookup yields CDR1 SEHNR and CDR2 FQNEAQ (reference sequence). CDR3 sequence reads: CASSLGGAFF. For the CDR3, the DNA is TGTGCCAGCAGCTTAGGCGGGGCTTTCTTT.

This chain uses TRBV7-3 with TRBJ2-5; 13 nucleotides line up with TRBD2. After removal of 2 bases from V and 3 bases from J, the junction contained 9 bases not matched to a gene. This CDR3 comprises 18 residues. Germline CDR1 is SGHTA and CDR2 is FQGTGA. CDR3 in amino acids: CASSLYPLTSGGEETQYF. In DNA form, the CDR3 reads TGTGCCAGCAGCTTATATCCCCTAACTAGCGGGGGGGAAGAGACCCAGTACTTC. The full variable domain, rest sourced from reference TRBV7-3 and TRBJ2-5, is GAGVSQTPSNKVTEKGKYVELRCDPISGHTALYWYRQSLGQGPEFLIYFQGTGAADDSGLPNDRFFAVRPEGSVSTLKIQRTERGDSAVYLCASSLYPLTSGGEETQYFGPGTRLLVL.

A single count supports this clone. The rearrangement joins TRBV19 to TRBJ1-1, with unresolved D. Trimming cost V 2 bases and J 0 bases, with 13 bases left between them. The germline CDR1 and CDR2 sequences are LNHDA and SQIVND (reference sequence). The CDR3 length is 16 residues. The CDR3 reads CASSIRKGSMNTEAFF. The CDR3 DNA sequence: TGTGCCAGTAGTATAAGGAAGGGATCTATGAACACTGAAGCTTTCTTT.